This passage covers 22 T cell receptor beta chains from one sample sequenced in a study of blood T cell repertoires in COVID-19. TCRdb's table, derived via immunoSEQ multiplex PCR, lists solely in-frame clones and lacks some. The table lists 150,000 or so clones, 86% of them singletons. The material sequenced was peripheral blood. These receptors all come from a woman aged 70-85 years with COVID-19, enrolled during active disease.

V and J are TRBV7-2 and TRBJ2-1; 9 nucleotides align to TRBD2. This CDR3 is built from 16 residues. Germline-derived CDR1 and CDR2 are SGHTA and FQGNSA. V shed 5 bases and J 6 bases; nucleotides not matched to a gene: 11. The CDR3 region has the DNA TGTGCCAGCAGCCCCGATATCCGCGGGGGGGCCAATGAGCAGTTCTTC. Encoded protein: CASSPDIRGGANEQFF.

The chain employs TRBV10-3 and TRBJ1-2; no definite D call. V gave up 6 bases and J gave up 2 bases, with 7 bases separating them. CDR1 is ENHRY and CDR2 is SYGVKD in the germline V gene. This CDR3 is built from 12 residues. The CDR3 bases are TGTGCCATCAGGCGGGCCAACTATGGCTACACCTTC. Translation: CAIRRANYGYTF.

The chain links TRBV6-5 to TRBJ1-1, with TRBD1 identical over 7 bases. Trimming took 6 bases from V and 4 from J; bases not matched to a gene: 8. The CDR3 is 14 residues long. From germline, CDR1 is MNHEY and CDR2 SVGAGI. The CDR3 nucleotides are TGTGCCAGCAGGGAGGGGGCCCCGGGCACTGAAGCTTTCTTT. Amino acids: CASREGAPGTEAFF.

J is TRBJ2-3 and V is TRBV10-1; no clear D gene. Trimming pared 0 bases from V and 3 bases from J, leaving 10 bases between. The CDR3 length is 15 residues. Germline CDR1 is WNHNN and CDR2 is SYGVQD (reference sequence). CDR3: CASSESQASTDTQYF. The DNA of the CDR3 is TGCGCCAGCAGTGAGTCTCAGGCTTCAACAGATACGCAGTATTTT.

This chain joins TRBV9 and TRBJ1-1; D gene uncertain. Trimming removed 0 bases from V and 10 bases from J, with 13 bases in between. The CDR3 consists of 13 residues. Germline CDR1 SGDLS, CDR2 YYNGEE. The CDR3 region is CASSVALTSGAFF. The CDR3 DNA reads TGTGCCAGCAGCGTAGCCCTGACGTCGGGAGCTTTCTTT. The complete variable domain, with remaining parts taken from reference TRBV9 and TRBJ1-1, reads DSGVTQTPKHLITATGQRVTLRCSPRSGDLSVYWYQQSLDQGLQFLIQYYNGEERAKGNILERFSAQQFPDLHSELNLSSLELGDSALYFCASSVALTSGAFFGQGTRLTVV.

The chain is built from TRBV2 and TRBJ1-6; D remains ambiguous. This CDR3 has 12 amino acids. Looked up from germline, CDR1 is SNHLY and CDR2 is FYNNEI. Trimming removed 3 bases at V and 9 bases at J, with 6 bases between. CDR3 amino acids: CASSDFFSPLHF. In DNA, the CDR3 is TGTGCCAGCAGTGATTTCTTTTCACCCCTCCACTTT.

CDR3 bases: TGCGCCAGCAGCTTGCAGGGAACCAAATCGGATACGCAGTATTTT. This sequence encodes CASSLQGTKSDTQYF. The J gene is TRBJ2-3, the V gene TRBV5-1, with a tentative D call TRBD1 (5 bases). The CDR3 is 15 amino acids. Germline V lookup: CDR1 SGHRS, CDR2 YFSETQ. The V and J ends lost 1 base and 6 bases respectively, with 15 bases between them.

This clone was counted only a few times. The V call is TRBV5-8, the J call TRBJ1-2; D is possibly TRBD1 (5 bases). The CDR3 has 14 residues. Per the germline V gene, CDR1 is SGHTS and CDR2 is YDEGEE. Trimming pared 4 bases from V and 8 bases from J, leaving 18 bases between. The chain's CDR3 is CASSHRTKAKGYTF. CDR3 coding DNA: TGTGCCAGCAGCCACCGGACAAAGGCAAAAGGCTACACCTTC.

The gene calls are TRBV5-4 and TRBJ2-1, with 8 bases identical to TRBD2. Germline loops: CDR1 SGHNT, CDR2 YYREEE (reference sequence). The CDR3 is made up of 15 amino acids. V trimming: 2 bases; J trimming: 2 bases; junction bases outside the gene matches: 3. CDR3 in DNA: TGTGCCAGCAGCTTTAGCGGGGAGGCCTACAATGAGCAGTTCTTC. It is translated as CASSFSGEAYNEQFF.

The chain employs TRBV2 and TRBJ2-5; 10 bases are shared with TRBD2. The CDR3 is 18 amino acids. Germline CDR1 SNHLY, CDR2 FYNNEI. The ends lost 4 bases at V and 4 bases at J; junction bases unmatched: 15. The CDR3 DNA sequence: TGTGCCAGCAGTGGGACCACTAGCGGGGCAATTAGGCTAGAGACCCAGTACTTC. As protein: CASSGTTSGAIRLETQYF.

The DNA for the CDR3 is TGTGCCAGCAGCTTTGACAGGGGGGGTTCCTACAATGAGCAGTTCTTC. This codes for CASSFDRGGSYNEQFF. V is TRBV5-6 and J is TRBJ2-1, with TRBD1 matching 9 bases. This CDR3 spans 16 amino acids. V dropped 2 bases and J dropped 1; count of bases not matched to a gene: 4. CDR1 is SGHDT, CDR2 YYEEEE, per germline.

The CDR3 DNA is TGTGCCATCAGGAGCGAAGCTTTCTTT. Encoded protein: CAIRSEAFF. The chain has TRBV10-3 and TRBJ1-1; no definite D call. This CDR3 has 9 residues. V lost 6 bases, J lost 8 bases, and 4 bases lay in between. In germline, CDR1 is ENHRY, CDR2 SYGVKD.

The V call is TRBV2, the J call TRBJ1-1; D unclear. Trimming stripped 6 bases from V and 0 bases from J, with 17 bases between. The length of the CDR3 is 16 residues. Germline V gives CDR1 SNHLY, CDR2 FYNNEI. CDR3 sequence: CASRGSGEYLNTEAFF. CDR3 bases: TGTGCCAGCAGGGGATCCGGGGAGTACTTGAACACTGAAGCTTTCTTT.

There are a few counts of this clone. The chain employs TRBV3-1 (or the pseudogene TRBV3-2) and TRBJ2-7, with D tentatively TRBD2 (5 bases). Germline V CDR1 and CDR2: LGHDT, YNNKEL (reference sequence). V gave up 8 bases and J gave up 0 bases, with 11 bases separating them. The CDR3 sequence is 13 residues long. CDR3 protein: CASGRTSSYEQYF. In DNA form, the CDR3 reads TGTGCCAGCGGCCGAACTAGCTCCTACGAGCAGTACTTC.

Here the CDR3 DNA reads TGCGCCAGCAGCTCGGTAGCGGGGGGGTCTTCATCTGAGCAGTTCTTC. As protein: CASSSVAGGSSSEQFF. The chain is built from TRBV5-1 and TRBJ2-1; 11 bases map to TRBD2. The J segment lost 9 bases and the V segment lost 3 bases, leaving 11 bases of the junction unmatched. Per germline, CDR1 SGHRS and CDR2 YFSETQ. The length of the CDR3 is 16 residues. Full variable domain (outside the CDR3, taken from reference TRBV5-1 and TRBJ2-1): KAGVTQTPRYLIKTRGQQVTLSCSPISGHRSVSWYQQTPGQGLQFLFEYFSETQRNKGNFPGRFSGRQFSNSRSEMNVSTLELGDSALYLCASSSVAGGSSSEQFFGPGTRLTVL.

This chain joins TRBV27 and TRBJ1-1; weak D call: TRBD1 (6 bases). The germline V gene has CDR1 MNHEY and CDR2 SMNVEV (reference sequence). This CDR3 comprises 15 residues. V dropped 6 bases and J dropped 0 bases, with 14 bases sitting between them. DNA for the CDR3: TGTGCCAGCAGCCCCGGACAGCTATTGAACACTGAAGCTTTCTTT. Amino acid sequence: CASSPGQLLNTEAFF.

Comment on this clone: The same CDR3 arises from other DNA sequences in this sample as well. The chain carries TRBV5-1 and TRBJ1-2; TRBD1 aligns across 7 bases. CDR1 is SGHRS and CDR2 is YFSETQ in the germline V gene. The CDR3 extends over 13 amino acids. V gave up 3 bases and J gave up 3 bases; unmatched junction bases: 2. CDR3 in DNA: TGCGCCAGCAGCTCCGGGACAGACTATGGCTACACCTTC. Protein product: CASSSGTDYGYTF.

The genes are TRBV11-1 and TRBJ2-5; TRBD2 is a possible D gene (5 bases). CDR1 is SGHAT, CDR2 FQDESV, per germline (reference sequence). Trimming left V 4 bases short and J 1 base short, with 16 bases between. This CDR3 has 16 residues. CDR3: CASSSRGADLQETQYF. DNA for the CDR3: TGTGCCAGCAGCTCTAGAGGAGCGGACCTCCAAGAGACCCAGTACTTC.

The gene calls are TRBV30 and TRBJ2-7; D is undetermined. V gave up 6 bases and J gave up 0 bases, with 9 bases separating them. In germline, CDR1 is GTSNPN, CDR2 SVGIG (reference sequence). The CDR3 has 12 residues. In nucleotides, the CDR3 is TGTGCCTGCCGGGTATTCTCCTACGAGCAGTACTTC. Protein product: CACRVFSYEQYF. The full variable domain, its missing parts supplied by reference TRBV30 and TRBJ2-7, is SQTIHQWPATLVQPVGSPLSLECTVEGTSNPNLYWYRQAAGRGLQLLFYSVGIGQISSEVPQNLSASRPQDRQFILSSKKLLLSDSGFYLCACRVFSYEQYFGPGTRLTVT.

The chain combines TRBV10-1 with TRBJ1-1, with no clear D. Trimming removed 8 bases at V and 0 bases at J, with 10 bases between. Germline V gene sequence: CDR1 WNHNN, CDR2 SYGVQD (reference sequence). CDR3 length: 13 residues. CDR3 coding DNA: TGCGCCAGCGGGCTGCAAGTGAACACTGAAGCTTTCTTT. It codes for CASGLQVNTEAFF.

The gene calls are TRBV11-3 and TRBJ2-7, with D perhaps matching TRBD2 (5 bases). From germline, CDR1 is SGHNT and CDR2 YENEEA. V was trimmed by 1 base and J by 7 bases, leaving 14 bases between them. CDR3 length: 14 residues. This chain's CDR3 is CASSLGERTGEQYF. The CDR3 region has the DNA TGTGCCAGCAGCTTAGGAGAGCGGACGGGGGAGCAGTACTTC.

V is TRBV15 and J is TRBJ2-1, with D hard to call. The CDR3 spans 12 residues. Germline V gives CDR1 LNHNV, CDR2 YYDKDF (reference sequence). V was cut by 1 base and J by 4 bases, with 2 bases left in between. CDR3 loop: CATSRVYNEQFF. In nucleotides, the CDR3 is TGTGCCACCAGCAGAGTATACAATGAGCAGTTCTTC. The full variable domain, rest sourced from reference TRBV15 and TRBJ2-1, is DAMVIQNPRYQVTQFGKPVTLSCSQTLNHNVMYWYQQKSSQAPKLLFHYYDKDFNNEADTPDNFQSRRPNTSFCFLDIRSPGLGDTAMYLCATSRVYNEQFFGPGTRLTVL.